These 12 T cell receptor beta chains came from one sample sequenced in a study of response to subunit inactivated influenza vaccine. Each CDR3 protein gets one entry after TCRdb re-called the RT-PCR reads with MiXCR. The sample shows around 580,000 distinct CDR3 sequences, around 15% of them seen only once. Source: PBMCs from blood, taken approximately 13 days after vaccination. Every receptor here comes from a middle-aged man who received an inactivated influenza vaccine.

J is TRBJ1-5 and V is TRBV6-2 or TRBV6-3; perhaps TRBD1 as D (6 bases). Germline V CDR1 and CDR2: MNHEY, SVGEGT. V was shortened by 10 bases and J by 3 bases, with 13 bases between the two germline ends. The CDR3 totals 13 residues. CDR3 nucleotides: TGTGCCACCTCGGACAGCTTCAATCAGCCCCAGCATTTT. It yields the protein CATSDSFNQPQHF.

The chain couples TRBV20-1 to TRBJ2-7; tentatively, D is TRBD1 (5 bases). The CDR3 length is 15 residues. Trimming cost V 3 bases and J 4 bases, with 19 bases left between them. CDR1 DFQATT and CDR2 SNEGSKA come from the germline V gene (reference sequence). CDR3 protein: CSASGPVGRVYEQYF. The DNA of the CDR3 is TGCAGTGCTAGTGGGCCGGTGGGCAGGGTGTACGAGCAGTACTTC.

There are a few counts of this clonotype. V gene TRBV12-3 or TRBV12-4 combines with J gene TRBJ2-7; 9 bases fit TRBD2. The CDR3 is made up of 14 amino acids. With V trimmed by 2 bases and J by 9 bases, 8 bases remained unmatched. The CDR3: CASSLSGLAIAQYF. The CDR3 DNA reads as TGTGCCAGCAGTTTATCGGGACTAGCTATCGCGCAGTACTTC.

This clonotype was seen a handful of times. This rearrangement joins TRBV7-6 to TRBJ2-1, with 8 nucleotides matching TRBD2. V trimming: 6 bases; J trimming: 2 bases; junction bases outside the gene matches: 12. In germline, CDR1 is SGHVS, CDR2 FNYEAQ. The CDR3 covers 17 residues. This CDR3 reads CASSLSGAIPTYNEQFF. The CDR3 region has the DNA TGTGCCAGCAGTCTTAGCGGGGCCATCCCTACCTACAATGAGCAGTTCTTC.

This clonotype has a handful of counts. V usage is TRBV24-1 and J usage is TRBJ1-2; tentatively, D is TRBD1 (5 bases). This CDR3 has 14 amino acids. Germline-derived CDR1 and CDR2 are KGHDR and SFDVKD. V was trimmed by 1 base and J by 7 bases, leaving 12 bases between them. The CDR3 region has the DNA TGTGCCACCAGTGATTTTAGGGAGGGGAGTGGCTACACCTTC. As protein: CATSDFREGSGYTF.

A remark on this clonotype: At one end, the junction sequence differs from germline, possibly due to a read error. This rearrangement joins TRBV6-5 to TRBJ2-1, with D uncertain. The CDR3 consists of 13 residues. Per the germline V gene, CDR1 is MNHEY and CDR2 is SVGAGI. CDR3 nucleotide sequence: TGTGCCAGCGGTTACTCCCAGTACAATGAGCAGTTCTTC. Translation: CASGYSQYNEQFF.

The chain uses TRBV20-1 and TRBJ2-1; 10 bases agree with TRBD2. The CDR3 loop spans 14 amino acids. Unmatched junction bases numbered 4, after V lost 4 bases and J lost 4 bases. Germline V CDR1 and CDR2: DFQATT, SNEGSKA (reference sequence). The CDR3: CSATSGSKYNEQFF. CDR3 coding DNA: TGCAGTGCTACTAGCGGGAGTAAGTACAATGAGCAGTTCTTC.

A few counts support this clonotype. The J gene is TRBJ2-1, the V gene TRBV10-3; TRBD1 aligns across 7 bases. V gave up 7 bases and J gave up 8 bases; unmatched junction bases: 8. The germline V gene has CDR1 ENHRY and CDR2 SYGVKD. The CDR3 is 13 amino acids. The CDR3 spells CAIKGTGAHEQFF. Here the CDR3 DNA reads TGTGCCATCAAGGGTACAGGGGCCCATGAGCAGTTCTTC.

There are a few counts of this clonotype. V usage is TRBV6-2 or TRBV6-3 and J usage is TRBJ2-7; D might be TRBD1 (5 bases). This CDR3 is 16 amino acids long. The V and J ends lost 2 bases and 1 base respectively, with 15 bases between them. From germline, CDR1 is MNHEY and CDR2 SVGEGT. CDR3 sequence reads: CASSYTPLRGSYEQYF. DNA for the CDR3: TGTGCCAGCAGTTACACCCCCCTAAGGGGATCCTACGAGCAGTACTTC.

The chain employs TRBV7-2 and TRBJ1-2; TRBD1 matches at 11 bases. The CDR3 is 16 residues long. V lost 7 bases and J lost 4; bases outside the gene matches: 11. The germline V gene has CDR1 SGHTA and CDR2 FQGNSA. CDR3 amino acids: CASTRTGGSKGYGYTF. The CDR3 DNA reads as TGTGCCAGCACCCGGACAGGGGGCTCGAAGGGCTATGGCTACACCTTC.

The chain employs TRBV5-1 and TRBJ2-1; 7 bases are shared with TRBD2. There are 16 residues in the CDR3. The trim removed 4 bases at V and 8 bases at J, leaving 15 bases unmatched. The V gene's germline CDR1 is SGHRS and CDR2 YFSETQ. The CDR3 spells CASSLPRSGGTDEQFF. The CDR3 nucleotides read TGCGCCAGCAGCCTCCCGAGGTCGGGAGGTACGGATGAGCAGTTCTTC.

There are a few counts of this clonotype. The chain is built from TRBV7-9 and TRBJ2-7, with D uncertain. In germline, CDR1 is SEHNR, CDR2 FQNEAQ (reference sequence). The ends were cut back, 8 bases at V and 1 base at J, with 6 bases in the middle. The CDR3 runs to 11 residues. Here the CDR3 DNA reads TGTGCCAGCTCGATGTCCTACGAGCAGTACTTC. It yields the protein CASSMSYEQYF.